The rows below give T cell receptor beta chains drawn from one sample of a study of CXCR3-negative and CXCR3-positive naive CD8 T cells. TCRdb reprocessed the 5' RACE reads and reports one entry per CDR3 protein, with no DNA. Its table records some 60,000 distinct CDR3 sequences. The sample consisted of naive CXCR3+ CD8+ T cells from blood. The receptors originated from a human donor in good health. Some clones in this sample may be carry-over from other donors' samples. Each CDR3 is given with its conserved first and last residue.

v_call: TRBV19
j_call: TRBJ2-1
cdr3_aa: CASSNPGQNNEQFF

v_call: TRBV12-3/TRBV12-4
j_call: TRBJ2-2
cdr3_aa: CASSTRQFSFNTGELFF

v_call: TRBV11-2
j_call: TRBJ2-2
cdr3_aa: CASSSLRRGSGELFF

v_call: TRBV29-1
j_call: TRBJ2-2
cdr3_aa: CSVAVTGTTGELFF

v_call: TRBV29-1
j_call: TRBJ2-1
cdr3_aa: CSVPARGHSNEQFF

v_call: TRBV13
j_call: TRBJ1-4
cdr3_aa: CASSSGLSNEKLFF

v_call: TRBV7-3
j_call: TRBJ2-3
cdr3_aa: CASSLSLAGAGTDTQYF

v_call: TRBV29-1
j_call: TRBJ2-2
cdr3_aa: CSVVLGTQNTGELFF

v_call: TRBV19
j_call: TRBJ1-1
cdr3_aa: CASSILDRANTEAFF

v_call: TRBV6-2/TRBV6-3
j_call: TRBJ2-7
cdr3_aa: CASSWNPTGDEQYF

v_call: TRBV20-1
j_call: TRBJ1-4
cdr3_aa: CSARDWDRDNEKLFF

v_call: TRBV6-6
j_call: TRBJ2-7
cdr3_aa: CATETFAGQASYEQYF

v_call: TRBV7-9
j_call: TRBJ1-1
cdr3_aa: CASSLEQGVEAFF

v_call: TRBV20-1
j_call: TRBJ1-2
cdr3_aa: CSARGQGDGSGYTF

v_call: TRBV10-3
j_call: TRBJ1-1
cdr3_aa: CAISESMNTEAFF

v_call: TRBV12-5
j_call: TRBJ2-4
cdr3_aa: CASGGTELAKNIQYF

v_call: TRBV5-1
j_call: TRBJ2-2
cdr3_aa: CASRRGFEQDHWETGELFF

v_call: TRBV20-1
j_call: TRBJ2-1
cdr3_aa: CSATWGNEQFF

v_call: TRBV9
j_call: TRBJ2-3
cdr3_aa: CASSDPWSSGGPSTDTQYF

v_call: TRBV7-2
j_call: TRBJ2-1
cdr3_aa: CASSIPLERAGPYNEQFF

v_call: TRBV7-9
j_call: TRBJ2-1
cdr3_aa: CASSPQDRGELSYNEQFF

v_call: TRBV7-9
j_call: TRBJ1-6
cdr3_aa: CASSFQTGASSPLHF

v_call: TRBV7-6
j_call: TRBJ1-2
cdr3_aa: CASSLLTRGQARYGEYGYTF

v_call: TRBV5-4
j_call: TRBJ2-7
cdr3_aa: CASSEYSGPHYEQYF

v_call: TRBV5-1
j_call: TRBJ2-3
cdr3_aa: CASSPPGRGPDTQYF

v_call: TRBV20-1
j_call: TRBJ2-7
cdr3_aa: CSAETRDSYEQYF

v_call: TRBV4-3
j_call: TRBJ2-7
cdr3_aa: CASSQDRTGGYEQYF

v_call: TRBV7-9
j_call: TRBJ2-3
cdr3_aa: CASSSRQGHADTQYF

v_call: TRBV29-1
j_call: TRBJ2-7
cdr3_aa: CSVGTASQEQYF

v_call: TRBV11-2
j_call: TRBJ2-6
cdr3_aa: CASLTGAFSGANVLTF

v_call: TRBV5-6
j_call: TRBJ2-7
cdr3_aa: CASSPSGELYEQYF

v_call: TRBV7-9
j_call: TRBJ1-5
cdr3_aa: CASSLGTGYNQPQHF

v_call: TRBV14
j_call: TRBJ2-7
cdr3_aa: CASSPTTGGSYEQYF

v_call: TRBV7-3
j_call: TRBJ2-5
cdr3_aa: CASSSGQNQETQYF

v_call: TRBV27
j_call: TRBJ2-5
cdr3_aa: CASSFMGGRETQYF

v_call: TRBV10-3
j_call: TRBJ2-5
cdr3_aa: CAISERSSGGETQYF

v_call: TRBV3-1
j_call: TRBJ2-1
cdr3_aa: CASRQDRAGGYNEQFF

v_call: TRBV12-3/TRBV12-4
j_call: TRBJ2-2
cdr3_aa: CASSLRGYSTGELFF

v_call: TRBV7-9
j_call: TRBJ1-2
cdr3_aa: CASSLALEQGNGYTF

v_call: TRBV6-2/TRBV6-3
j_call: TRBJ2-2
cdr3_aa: CASSFRDTGELFF

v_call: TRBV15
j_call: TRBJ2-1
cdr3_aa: CATSRVSGGRDEQFF

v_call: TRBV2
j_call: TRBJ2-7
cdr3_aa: CASSEYTGEYEQYF

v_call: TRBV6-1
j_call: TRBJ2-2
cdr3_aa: CASSKTGWANTGELFF

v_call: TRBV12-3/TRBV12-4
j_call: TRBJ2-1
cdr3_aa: CASSPRDNGQFF

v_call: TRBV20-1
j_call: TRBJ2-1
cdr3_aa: CSARSTRGRYNEQFF

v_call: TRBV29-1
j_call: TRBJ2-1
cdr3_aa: CSVEGALYNEQFF

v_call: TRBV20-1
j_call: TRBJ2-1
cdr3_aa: CSAREDRGHNEQFF

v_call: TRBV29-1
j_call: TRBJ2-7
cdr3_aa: CSVVRESSYEQYF

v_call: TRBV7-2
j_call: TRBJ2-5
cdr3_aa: CASSLFVLASAETQYF

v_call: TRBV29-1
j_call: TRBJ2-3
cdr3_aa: CTRYPASGGPVDTQYF

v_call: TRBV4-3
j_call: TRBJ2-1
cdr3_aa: CASSPGRGGNEQLF

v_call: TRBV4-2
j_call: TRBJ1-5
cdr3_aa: CASSQDPQVGLTVNQPQHF

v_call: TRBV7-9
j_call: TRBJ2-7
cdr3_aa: CASSQRTGGYEQYF

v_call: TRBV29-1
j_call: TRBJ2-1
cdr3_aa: CSVDGGTPYNEQFF

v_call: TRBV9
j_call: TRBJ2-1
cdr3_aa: CASSVTGSSYNEQFF

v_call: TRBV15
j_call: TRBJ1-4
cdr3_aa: CATSTKTGWTNEKLFF

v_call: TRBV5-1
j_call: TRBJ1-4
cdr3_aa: CASSYGQGLNEKLFF

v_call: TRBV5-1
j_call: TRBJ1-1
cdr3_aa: CASSLEPEDTEAFF

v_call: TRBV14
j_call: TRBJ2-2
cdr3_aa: CASSQENTGELFF